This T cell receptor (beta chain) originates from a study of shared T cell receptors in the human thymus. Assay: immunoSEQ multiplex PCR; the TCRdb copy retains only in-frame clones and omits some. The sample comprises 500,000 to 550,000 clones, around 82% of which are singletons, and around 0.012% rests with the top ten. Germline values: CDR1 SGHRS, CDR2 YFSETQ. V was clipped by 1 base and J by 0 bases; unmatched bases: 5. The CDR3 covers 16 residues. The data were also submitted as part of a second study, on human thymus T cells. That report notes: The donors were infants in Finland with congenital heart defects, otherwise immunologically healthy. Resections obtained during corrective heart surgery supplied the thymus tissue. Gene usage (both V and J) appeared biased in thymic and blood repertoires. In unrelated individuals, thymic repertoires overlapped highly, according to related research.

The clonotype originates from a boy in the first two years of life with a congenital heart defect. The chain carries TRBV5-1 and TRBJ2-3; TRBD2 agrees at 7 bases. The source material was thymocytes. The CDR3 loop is CASSLSTSVSTDTQYF. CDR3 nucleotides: TGCGCCAGCAGCTTGTCCACTAGCGTAAGCACAGATACGCAGTATTTT.